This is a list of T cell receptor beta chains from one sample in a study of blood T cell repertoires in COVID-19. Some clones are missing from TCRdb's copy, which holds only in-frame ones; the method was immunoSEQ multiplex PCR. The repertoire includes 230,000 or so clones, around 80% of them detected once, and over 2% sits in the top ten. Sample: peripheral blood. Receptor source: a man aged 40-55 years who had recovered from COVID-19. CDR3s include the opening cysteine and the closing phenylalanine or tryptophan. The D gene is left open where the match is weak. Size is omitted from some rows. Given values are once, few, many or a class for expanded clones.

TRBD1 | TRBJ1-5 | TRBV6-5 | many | CASRSAGTGRQPQHF | TGTGCCAGCAGGAGCGCCGGGACAGGGAGGCAGCCCCAGCATTTT
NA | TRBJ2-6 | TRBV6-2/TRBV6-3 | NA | CASSYSGPGRSGANVLTF | TGTGCCAGCAGTTACTCTGGCCCAGGGAGGTCTGGGGCCAACGTCCTGACTTTC
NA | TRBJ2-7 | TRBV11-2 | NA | CASSTASYEQYF | TGTGCCAGCAGCACTGCTTCCTACGAGCAGTACTTC
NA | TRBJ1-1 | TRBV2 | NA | CASSEPRTDLNTEAFF | TGTGCCAGCAGTGAACCCCGAACAGATTTGAACACTGAAGCTTTCTTT
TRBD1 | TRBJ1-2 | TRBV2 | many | CASSDQQGAYGYTF | TGTGCCAGCAGTGATCAACAGGGGGCCTATGGCTACACCTTC
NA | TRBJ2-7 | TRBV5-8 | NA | CASSRQASYEQYF | TGTGCCAGCAGCCGACAGGCGTCCTACGAGCAGTACTTC
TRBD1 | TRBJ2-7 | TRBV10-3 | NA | CAISEHDRAGISF | TGTGCCATCAGTGAGCACGACAGGGCCGGTATCAGCTTC
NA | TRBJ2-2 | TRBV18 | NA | CASSRQLKTNTGELFF | TGTGCCAGCTCACGACAGCTTAAGACGAACACCGGGGAGCTGTTTTTT
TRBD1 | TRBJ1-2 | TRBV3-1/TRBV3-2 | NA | CASSLYSTGQSNYGYTF | TGTGCCAGCAGCCTTTACTCGACAGGGCAGTCTAACTATGGCTACACCTTC
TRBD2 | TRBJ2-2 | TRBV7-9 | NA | CASSPRGLDWHTGELFF | TGTGCCAGCAGCCCGAGAGGACTAGATTGGCACACCGGGGAGCTGTTTTTT
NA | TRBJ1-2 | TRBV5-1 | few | CASRRQSYGYTF | TGCGCCAGTAGACGACAGTCCTATGGCTACACCTTC
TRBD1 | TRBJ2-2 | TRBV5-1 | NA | CASSSTGGSTGELFF | TGCGCCAGCAGCTCGACAGGGGGCAGTACCGGGGAGCTGTTTTTT
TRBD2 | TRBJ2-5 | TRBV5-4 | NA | CASSLGSGGGKTQYF | TGTGCCAGCAGCTTGGGGTCCGGGGGAGGGAAGACCCAGTACTTC
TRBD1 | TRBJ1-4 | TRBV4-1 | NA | CASSQDSWELTGADEKLFF | TGCGCCAGCAGCCAAGATAGTTGGGAACTGACAGGGGCGGATGAAAAACTGTTTTTT
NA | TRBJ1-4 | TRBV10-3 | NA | CAISTMGPTNEKLFF | TGTGCCATCAGCACGATGGGGCCAACTAATGAAAAACTGTTTTTT
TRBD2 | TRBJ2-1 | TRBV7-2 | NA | CASSPPGTSGVVEQFF | TGTGCCAGCAGCCCACCTGGGACTAGCGGGGTGGTTGAGCAGTTCTTC
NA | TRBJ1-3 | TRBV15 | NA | CATKPGSSGNTIYF | TGTGCCACCAAGCCAGGGTCATCGGGAAACACCATATATTTT
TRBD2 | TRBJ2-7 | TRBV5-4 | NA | CASSLVVRTSALSSYEQYF | TGTGCCAGCAGCTTGGTTGTCCGGACTAGCGCTCTAAGCTCCTACGAGCAGTACTTC
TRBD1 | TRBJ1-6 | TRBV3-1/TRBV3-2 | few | CASSLDRGANSPLHF | TGTGCCAGCAGCCTCGACAGGGGAGCAAATTCACCCCTCCACTTT
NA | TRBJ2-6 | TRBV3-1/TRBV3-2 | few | CASSRVTTAGANVLTF | TGTGCCAGCAGCCGAGTAACGACAGCTGGGGCCAACGTCCTGACTTTC
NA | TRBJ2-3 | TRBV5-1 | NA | CASSWGGRPSTDTQYF | TGCGCCAGCAGCTGGGGGGGCAGACCTAGCACAGATACGCAGTATTTT
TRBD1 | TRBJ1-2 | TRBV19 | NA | CASSIDSLAGGNYGYTF | TGTGCCAGTAGTATAGACTCTCTGGCAGGGGGGAACTATGGCTACACCTTC
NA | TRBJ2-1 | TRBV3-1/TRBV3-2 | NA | CASSPTRGNNEQFF | TGTGCCAGCAGCCCCACCCGGGGTAACAATGAGCAGTTCTTC
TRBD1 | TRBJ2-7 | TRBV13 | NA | CASSSRRQGANEQYF | TGTGCCAGCAGCTCCCGACGGCAGGGGGCTAACGAGCAGTACTTC
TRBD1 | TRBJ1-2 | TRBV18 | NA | CASSPIEDRAAYGYTF | TGTGCCAGCTCACCCATAGAGGACAGGGCGGCCTATGGCTACACCTTC
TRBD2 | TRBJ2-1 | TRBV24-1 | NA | CATSYGGGYNEQFF | TGTGCCACCAGTTACGGGGGGGGGTACAATGAGCAGTTCTTC
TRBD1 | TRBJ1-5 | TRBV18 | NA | CASSPNGQGGQPQHF | TGTGCCAGCTCACCAAACGGACAGGGTGGTCAGCCCCAGCATTTT
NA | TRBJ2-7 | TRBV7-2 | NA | CASSFPGLPFYF | TGTGCCAGCAGCTTTCCGGGACTTCCCTTTTACTTC
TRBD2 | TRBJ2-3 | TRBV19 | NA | CASSVTGTSGTDTQYF | TGTGCCAGTAGTGTTACCGGGACTAGCGGCACAGATACGCAGTATTTT
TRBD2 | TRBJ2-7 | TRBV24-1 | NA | CATSVTSGSYEQYF | TGTGCCACCAGTGTAACTAGCGGATCCTACGAGCAGTACTTC
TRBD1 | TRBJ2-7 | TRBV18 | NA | CASSPATGDDEQYF | TGTGCCAGCTCTCCCGCGACAGGGGACGACGAGCAGTACTTC
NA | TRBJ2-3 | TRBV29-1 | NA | CSVGTLTDTQYF | TGCAGCGTTGGTACTCTGACAGATACGCAGTATTTT
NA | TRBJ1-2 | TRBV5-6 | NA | CASSLEDRNYGYTF | TGTGCCAGCAGCTTGGAGGACAGAAACTATGGCTACACCTTC
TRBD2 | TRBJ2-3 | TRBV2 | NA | CASSILAGGTDTQYF | TGTGCCAGCAGTATACTAGCGGGAGGAACAGATACGCAGTATTTT
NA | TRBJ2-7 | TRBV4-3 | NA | CASSQDRGIYEQYF | TGCGCCAGCAGCCAAGATCGGGGTATCTACGAGCAGTACTTC
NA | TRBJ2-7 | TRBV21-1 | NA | CASSLAGKGYEQYF | TGTGCCAGCAGTCTAGCGGGCAAAGGCTACGAGCAGTACTTC
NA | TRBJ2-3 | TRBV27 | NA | CASSYTRNTDTQYF | TGTGCCAGCAGTTACACTAGAAACACAGATACGCAGTATTTT
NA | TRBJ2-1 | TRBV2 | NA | CASSESTSFNEQFF | TGTGCCAGCAGTGAAAGTACTAGTTTCAATGAGCAGTTCTTC
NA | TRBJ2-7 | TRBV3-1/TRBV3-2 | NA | CASSQDDRDWGFYEQYF | TGTGCCAGCAGCCAAGATGACCGGGACTGGGGTTTCTACGAGCAGTACTTC
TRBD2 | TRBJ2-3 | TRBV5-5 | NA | CASSWMTSSPAADTQYF | TGTGCCAGCAGTTGGATGACTAGCTCCCCTGCAGCAGATACGCAGTATTTT
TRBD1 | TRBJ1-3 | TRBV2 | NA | CASRRTGESGNTIYF | TGTGCCAGCAGACGGACAGGGGAATCTGGAAACACCATATATTTT
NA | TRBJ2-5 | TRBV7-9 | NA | CASSLPRGRGPGETQYF | TGTGCCAGCAGCTTACCTCGTGGCAGGGGCCCCGGGGAGACCCAGTACTTC
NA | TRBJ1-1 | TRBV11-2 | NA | CASSLLYAWRDTEAFF | TGTGCCAGCAGCTTATTGTACGCGTGGAGAGACACTGAAGCTTTCTTT
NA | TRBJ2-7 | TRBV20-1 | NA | CSASGASLTYEQYF | TGCAGTGCTAGTGGTGCTAGCTTAACCTACGAGCAGTACTTC
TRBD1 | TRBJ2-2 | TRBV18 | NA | CASSPGQGRTGELFF | TGTGCCAGCTCCCCCGGACAGGGTCGCACCGGGGAGCTGTTTTTT
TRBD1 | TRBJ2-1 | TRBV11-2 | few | CASSQNPQGVRNEQFF | TGTGCCAGCAGCCAAAACCCCCAGGGGGTAAGGAATGAGCAGTTCTTC
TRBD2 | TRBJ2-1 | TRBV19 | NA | CASSPGLAGGLNEQFF | TGTGCCAGTAGTCCAGGACTAGCGGGAGGGCTAAATGAGCAGTTCTTC
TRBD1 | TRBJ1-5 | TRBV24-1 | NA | CATSEPSGQGRLWRGNSNQPQHF | TGTGCCACCAGTGAGCCCTCGGGACAGGGGAGGTTGTGGCGCGGCAATAGCAATCAGCCCCAGCATTTT
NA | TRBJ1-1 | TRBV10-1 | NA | CASSPGGAQGEAFF | TGCGCCAGCAGTCCCGGGGGGGCGCAGGGTGAAGCTTTCTTT